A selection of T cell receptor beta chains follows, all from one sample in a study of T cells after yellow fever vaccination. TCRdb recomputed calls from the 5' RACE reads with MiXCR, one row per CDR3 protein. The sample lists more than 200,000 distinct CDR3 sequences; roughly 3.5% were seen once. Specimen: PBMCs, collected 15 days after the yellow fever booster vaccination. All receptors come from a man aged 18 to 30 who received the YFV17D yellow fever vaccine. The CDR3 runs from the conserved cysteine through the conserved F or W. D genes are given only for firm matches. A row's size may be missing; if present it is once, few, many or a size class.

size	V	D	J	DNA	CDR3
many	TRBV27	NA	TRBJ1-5	TGTGCCAGCAGTTTATCGGTTAGCAATCAGCCCCAGCATTTT	CASSLSVSNQPQHF
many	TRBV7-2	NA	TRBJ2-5	TGTGCCAGCAGCCCCCTCCCCGTCCAAGAGACCCAGTACTTC	CASSPLPVQETQYF
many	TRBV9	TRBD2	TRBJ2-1	TGTGCCAGCTCTCGTGCCGCGCGGACTAGCGGGGGGACGATGGGCAATGAGCAGTTCTTC	CASSRAARTSGGTMGNEQFF
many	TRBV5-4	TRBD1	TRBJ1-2	TGTGCCAGCAGCTTGGCAGGGGGCTCCTCCTATGGCTACACCTTC	CASSLAGGSSYGYTF
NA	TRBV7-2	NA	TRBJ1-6	TGTGCCAGCAGCGTTAGGGGCCCGGACGGGAGCTCCTATAATTCACCCCTCCACTTT	CASSVRGPDGSSYNSPLHF
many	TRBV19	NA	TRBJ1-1	TGTGCCAGTAGTCCCCAGGGCCCCACTGAACCTTTCTTT	CASSPQGPTEPFF
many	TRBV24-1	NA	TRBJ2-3	TGTGCCACTGGGGATGGGCTTACAGATACGCAGTATTTT	CATGDGLTDTQYF
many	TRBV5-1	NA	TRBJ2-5	TGCGCCAGCAGCTACCCGGCTAGTTGGGAGACCCAGTACTTC	CASSYPASWETQYF
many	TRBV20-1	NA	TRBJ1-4	TGCAGTGCTAGTCAGGGTAGGAATGAAAAACTGTTTTTT	CSASQGRNEKLFF
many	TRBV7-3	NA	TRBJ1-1	TGTGCCAGCAGCCAGTCTTCTCTGAACACTGAAGCTTTCTTT	CASSQSSLNTEAFF
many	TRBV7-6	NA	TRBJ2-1	TGTGCCAGCAGCTTTGCGACCTACAATGAGCAGTTCTTC	CASSFATYNEQFF
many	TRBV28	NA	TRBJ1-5	TGTGCCAGCAGTTTCAGTAGGGGAGGTCAGCCCCAGCATTTT	CASSFSRGGQPQHF
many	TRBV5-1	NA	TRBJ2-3	TGCGCCAGCAGCTTGGAACACCAAATCGGTACGCAGTATTTT	CASSLEHQIGTQYF
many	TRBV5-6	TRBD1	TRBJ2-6	TGTGCCAGCAGCATCCGGGACAGGGACGTCCTGACTTTC	CASSIRDRDVLTF
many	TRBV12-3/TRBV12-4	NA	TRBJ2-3	TGTGCCAGCAGTTTCGGTTGGAGCACAGATACGCAGTATTTT	CASSFGWSTDTQYF
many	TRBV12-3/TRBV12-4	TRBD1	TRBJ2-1	TGTGCCAGCAGGTCCGGGACAGGAGCCTACAATGAGCAGTTCTTC	CASRSGTGAYNEQFF
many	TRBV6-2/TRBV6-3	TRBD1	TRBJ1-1	TGTGCCAGCAGAGGAACGGGACAGGTGGGTCCTGAAGCTTTCTTT	CASRGTGQVGPEAFF
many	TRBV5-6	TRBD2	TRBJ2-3	TGTGCCAGCAGCTCCGAAACAGTATGGCGGCGGGGGGGCCTCGTATCAAATACGCAGTATTTT	CASSSETVWRRGGLVSNTQYF
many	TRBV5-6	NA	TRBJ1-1	TGTGCCAGCAGCTTGGTAACTTTAGGCCTCCTTGGAGCTTTCTTT	CASSLVTLGLLGAFF
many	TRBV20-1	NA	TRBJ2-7	TGCAGTGCTAGCCCACCCAACCGTTACGAGCAGTACTTC	CSASPPNRYEQYF
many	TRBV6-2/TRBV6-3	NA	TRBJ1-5	TGTGCCAGCAGTTCCCCGGCCCGGGGTATCCTTTATAGCGGCAATCAGCCCCAGCATTTT	CASSSPARGILYSGNQPQHF
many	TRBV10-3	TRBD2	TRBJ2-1	TGTGCCATCAGTCGAGCGGGGGTAAGTGAGCAGTTCTTC	CAISRAGVSEQFF
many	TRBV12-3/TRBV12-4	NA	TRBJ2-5	TGTGCCAGCAGTGAGGGGACCCAGTACTTC	CASSEGTQYF
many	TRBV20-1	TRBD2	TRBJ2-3	TGCAGTGCTAGGGTCGCTAGCGGGGGGACAGATACGCAGTATTTT	CSARVASGGTDTQYF
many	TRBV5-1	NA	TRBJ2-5	TGCGCCAGCGCAGCGCTATGGACCGGGACACACACCTCAGAGACCCAGTACTTC	CASAALWTGTHTSETQYF
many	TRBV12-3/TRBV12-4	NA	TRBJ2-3	TGTGCCAGCAGTTATCCCCGGGTAGATACGCAGTATTTT	CASSYPRVDTQYF
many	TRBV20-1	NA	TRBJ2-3	TGCAGTGCTAGTGACGCCTCCAGCACAGATACGCAGTATTTT	CSASDASSTDTQYF
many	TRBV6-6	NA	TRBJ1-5	TGTGCCAGCAAACCCTCGGGGGGTGGGGTAAAACCCCAGCATTTT	CASKPSGGGVKPQHF
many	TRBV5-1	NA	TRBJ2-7	TGCGCCAGCAGCTTGGCCGGACAAGCCTACGAGCAGTACTTC	CASSLAGQAYEQYF
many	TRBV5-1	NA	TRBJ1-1	TGCGCCAGCAGCTTGAATTCTGAAGCTTTCTTT	CASSLNSEAFF
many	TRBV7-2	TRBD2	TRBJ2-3	TGTGCCAGCAGCTACCTTGCCGGGACTAGCGGGGGGGGCGATACGCAGTATTTT	CASSYLAGTSGGGDTQYF
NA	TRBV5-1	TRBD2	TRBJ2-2	TGCGCCAGCAGCGAGGGACTAGCGGGGGCCCGGGAGCTGTTTTTT	CASSEGLAGARELFF
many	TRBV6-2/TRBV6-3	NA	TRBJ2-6	TGTGCCAGCAGTTACCATTCATCCGGGCCCGGGGCCAACGTCCTGACTTTC	CASSYHSSGPGANVLTF
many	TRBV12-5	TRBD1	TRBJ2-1	TGTGCTAGTGGTTTGACCGGGACAGGGGAAGATGAGCAGTTCTTC	CASGLTGTGEDEQFF
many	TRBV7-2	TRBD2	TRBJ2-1	TGTGCCAGCAGCTTGTCTAGCGGGGGGTCCTACAATGAGCAGTTCTTC	CASSLSSGGSYNEQFF
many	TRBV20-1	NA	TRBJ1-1	TGCAGTGCTAGGGGGGTTGTAAGCACTGAAGCTTTCTTT	CSARGVVSTEAFF
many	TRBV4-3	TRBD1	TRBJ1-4	TGCGCCAGCAGCCGTTACAGGGGGCGCGGAGCTAATGAAAAACTGTTTTTT	CASSRYRGRGANEKLFF
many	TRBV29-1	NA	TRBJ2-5	TGCAGCGTTGACCCGGTCCAAGAGACCCAGTACTTC	CSVDPVQETQYF
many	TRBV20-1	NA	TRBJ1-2	TGCAGTGCTACCCAGGACCGATTAAACTATGGCTACACCTTC	CSATQDRLNYGYTF
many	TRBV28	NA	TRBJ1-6	TGTGCCAGCAGGCCCGGACAGTCACGGGGACCCCTCCACTTT	CASRPGQSRGPLHF
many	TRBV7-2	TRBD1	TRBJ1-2	TGTGCCAGCAGTTCCGGGACAGGGCACTATGGCTACACCTTC	CASSSGTGHYGYTF
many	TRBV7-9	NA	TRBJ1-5	TGTGCCAGCAGCTCGACATCGGGACAACCGGTTCAGCCCCAGCATTTT	CASSSTSGQPVQPQHF
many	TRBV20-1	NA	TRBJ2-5	TGCAGTGTCCGGCCCCAGCGGCAAGAGACCCAGTACTTC	CSVRPQRQETQYF
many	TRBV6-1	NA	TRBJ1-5	TGTGCCAGCGAGGCAAACCTGGGGCAGCCCCAGCATTTT	CASEANLGQPQHF
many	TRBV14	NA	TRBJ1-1	TGTGCCAGCAGCCAATCCACTGAAGCTTTCTTT	CASSQSTEAFF
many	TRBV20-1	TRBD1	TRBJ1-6	TGCAGTGCTAGAGTCTCAGGGGGCGTTGATTCACCCCTCCACTTT	CSARVSGGVDSPLHF
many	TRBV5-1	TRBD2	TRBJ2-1	TGCGCCAGCAGCTTGGTTGCTAGCGGGGGGGCCCATGAGCAGTTCTTC	CASSLVASGGAHEQFF
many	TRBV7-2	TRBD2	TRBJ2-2	TGTGCCAGCAGCTTATGGGCGGGGGTTCCGAACACCGGGGAGCTGTTTTTT	CASSLWAGVPNTGELFF
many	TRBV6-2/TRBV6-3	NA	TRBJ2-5	TGTGCCAGCAGTTACCGCCAGCCCGGGGAGACCCAGTACTTC	CASSYRQPGETQYF